This TCR beta chain was sequenced for a study of blood T cell repertoires in COVID-19. Study-level background: Before being deemed recovered, Cohort 3 donors had two negative PCRs, clearance, or symptom resolution. T cells, B-cell-depleted T cells, or PBMCs provided the cDNA or gDNA that served as material.

The CDR3 runs 14 residues. With 5 bases clipped from V and 5 bases from J, the junction kept 9 bases outside the gene matches. CDR1 and CDR2 (germline): MGHRA, YSYEKL. The table came from immunoSEQ multiplex PCR; TCRdb's copy has only in-frame clones and leaves some out. Here the sample spans some 330,000 clones, more than 75% being singletons. Source material: PBMCs or T cells enriched from blood (not recorded which). This receptor was obtained from a man in his forties in a cohort exposed to, infected with or recovered from COVID-19 (not recorded which). The chain links TRBV4-1 to TRBJ2-7, with 7 bases aligning to TRBD1. CDR3 amino acids: CASSRQGLGNEQYF. CDR3 DNA: TGCGCCAGCAGCAGACAGGGCCTCGGGAACGAGCAGTACTTC.